Shown below are 9 T cell receptor beta chains from a single sample sequenced in a study of Ad26.COV2.S vaccination and SARS-CoV-2 variants. Noted treatment: some 19 received Ad26.COV2.S at low or high dose, single or two shots; about 5 received placebo; per-sample allocation not given. Day 63 following the first vaccine or placebo injection was when the samples were taken. Generated by immunoSEQ multiplex PCR, the TCRdb table keeps only in-frame clones and is missing some. This sample has roughly 350,000 clones; around 87% occur once, and the top ten carry around 3.5%. The material was peripheral blood, obtained in a trial of Ad26.COV2.S vaccine versus placebo. The receptors shown here come from a person aged 18-65 years who received the Ad26.COV2.S COVID-19 vaccine or a placebo.

This clone was seen just once. The chain combines TRBV13 with TRBJ2-7; D gene uncertain. The ends were cut back, 3 bases at V and 0 bases at J, with 6 bases in the middle. The CDR3 is 13 amino acids. The germline CDR1 and CDR2 sequences are PRHDT and FYEKMQ (reference sequence). In DNA form, the CDR3 reads TGTGCCAGCAGCTTTGCAGGCTCCTACGAGCAGTACTTC. The encoded protein is CASSFAGSYEQYF.

This clone was recorded a few times. The CDR3 DNA reads TGTGCCAGTAGTACGGTGGGCAGGAACACTGAAGCTTTCTTT. As protein: CASSTVGRNTEAFF. The genes are TRBV19 and TRBJ1-1; D is unresolved. Looked up from germline, CDR1 is LNHDA and CDR2 is SQIVND (reference sequence). V shed 4 bases and J shed 1 base, with 10 bases lying between them. This CDR3 comprises 14 residues.

V usage is TRBV10-3 and J usage is TRBJ2-5; 10 bases align to TRBD2. The CDR3 runs to 14 residues. The V segment lost 4 bases and the J segment 2 bases; nucleotides outside the gene matches: 1. The germline CDR1 and CDR2 sequences are ENHRY and SYGVKD. Here the CDR3 reads CAISGAGGQETQYF. The CDR3 DNA reads TGTGCCATCAGTGGAGCGGGGGGGCAAGAGACCCAGTACTTC.

The gene calls are TRBV10-3 and TRBJ2-2; 7 bases fit TRBD1. The CDR3 spans 16 residues. Trimming took 4 bases from V and 1 from J; bases not matched to a gene: 6. The V gene's germline CDR1 is ENHRY and CDR2 SYGVKD. CDR3 amino acids: CAISVSGQMNTGELFF. CDR3 sequence (DNA): TGTGCCATCAGTGTATCGGGACAGATGAACACCGGGGAGCTGTTTTTT.

The chain joins TRBV30 to TRBJ1-5, with D uncertain. Germline-derived CDR1 and CDR2 are GTSNPN and SVGIG (reference sequence). V lost 5 bases, J lost 2 bases, and 7 bases lay in between. The length of the CDR3 is 12 residues. The CDR3 nucleotides are TGTGCCTGGTCAATGGGCAATCAGCCCCAGCATTTT. Its translation: CAWSMGNQPQHF. Based on the CDR3 plus reference TRBV30 and TRBJ1-5, the full variable domain is SQTIHQWPATLVQPVGSPLSLECTVEGTSNPNLYWYRQAAGRGLQLLFYSVGIGQISSEVPQNLSASRPQDRQFILSSKKLLLSDSGFYLCAWSMGNQPQHFGDGTRLSIL.

This chain uses TRBV30 with TRBJ1-1; D is unresolved. This CDR3 spans 13 amino acids. The germline V gene has CDR1 GTSNPN and CDR2 SVGIG (reference sequence). Trimming took 4 bases from V and 2 from J, leaving 11 bases between them. This CDR3 is CAWKVDGNTEAFF. The DNA of the CDR3 is TGTGCCTGGAAAGTAGACGGCAACACTGAAGCTTTCTTT.

The CDR3 DNA is TGTGCCATTACAAGCCTTGGGGGCTTGGGGACTGAAGCTTTCTTT. It yields the protein CAITSLGGLGTEAFF. V gene TRBV2 combines with J gene TRBJ1-1, with D possibly TRBD1 on 6 matching bases. Germline CDR1 SNHLY, CDR2 FYNNEI. The V and J ends lost 10 bases and 5 bases respectively, with 23 bases between them. CDR3 length: 15 residues.

The rearrangement joins TRBV6-6 to TRBJ1-1; 7 bases are shared with TRBD1. Germline V gene data show CDR1 as MNHNY and CDR2 as SVGAGI (reference sequence). The CDR3 runs to 13 residues. J was trimmed by 6 bases and V by 5 bases; bases with no gene match: 6. For the CDR3, the DNA is TGTGCCAGCAGTGCCGACAGGGTAGCTGAAGCTTTCTTT. Amino acid sequence: CASSADRVAEAFF.

The V and J genes are TRBV6-5 and TRBJ2-3; the D gene is possibly TRBD2 (5 bases). V was cut by 0 bases and J by 2 bases, with 9 bases left in between. This CDR3 comprises 15 residues. Per the germline V gene, CDR1 is MNHEY and CDR2 is SVGAGI. CDR3 in DNA: TGTGCCAGCAGTTACTCACCGGGGAACACAGATACGCAGTATTTT. Translation gives CASSYSPGNTDTQYF.